One sample yielded the 30 T cell receptor beta chains listed below, sequenced in a study of T cell responses to AZD1222 COVID-19 vaccine. Generated by immunoSEQ multiplex PCR, the TCRdb table keeps only in-frame clones and is missing some. The table lists approximately 100,000 clones, roughly 88% of them singletons, with approximately 15% in the top ten. This sample comprised peripheral blood, obtained on day 0 of AZD1222 vaccination. Receptor source: an adult in good health.

This sequence joins TRBV3-1 (or the pseudogene TRBV3-2) and TRBJ1-2; the D is unclear. Trimming pared 0 bases from V and 5 bases from J, leaving 13 bases between. The germline gives CDR1 LGHDT, CDR2 YNNKEL (reference sequence). The CDR3 contains 15 residues. The DNA for the CDR3 is TGTGCCAGCAGCCAAGAGCCGGGCACCGGATATGGCTACACCTTC. This sequence encodes CASSQEPGTGYGYTF.

V usage is TRBV5-1 and J usage is TRBJ2-3; the match to TRBD2 covers 8 bases. CDR1 and CDR2 from the germline V gene are SGHRS and YFSETQ. There are 15 residues in the CDR3. V shed 2 bases, J shed 4 bases, and the junction held 6 bases outside the gene matches. The CDR3 nucleotides are TGCGCCAGCAGCTTCAGCGGGAGTATAGCAGATACGCAGTATTTT. Protein sequence: CASSFSGSIADTQYF.

The V and J genes are TRBV19 and TRBJ1-5; D not certain. Germline loops: CDR1 LNHDA, CDR2 SQIVND (reference sequence). V gave up 7 bases and J gave up 4 bases, with 11 bases separating them. There are 13 residues in the CDR3. The CDR3 nucleotides are TGTGCCAGTAACTGGGAACCTAATCAGCCCCAGCATTTT. Its protein is CASNWEPNQPQHF.

The chain links TRBV28 to TRBJ1-1; maybe TRBD1 (5 bases). Germline V lookup: CDR1 MDHEN, CDR2 SYDVKM. V lost 6 bases and J lost 0, with 17 bases in between. The CDR3 has 16 residues. CDR3 loop: CASSPVGGIMNTEAFF. CDR3 coding DNA: TGTGCCAGCAGCCCCGTGGGGGGGATCATGAACACTGAAGCTTTCTTT.

J is TRBJ2-3 and V is TRBV15; TRBD1 matches 10 bases. The CDR3 spans 15 residues. Germline-derived CDR1 and CDR2 are LNHNV and YYDKDF (reference sequence). J lost 5 bases, V lost 7 bases, and 9 bases had no gene match. CDR3 in DNA: TGTGCCACCAAGCCGGGACAGGGGCTAGTAGATACGCAGTATTTT. This sequence encodes CATKPGQGLVDTQYF.

The sample holds a few counts of this clone. The rearrangement joins TRBV24-1 to TRBJ1-5; perhaps TRBD1 as D (6 bases). Germline V gives CDR1 KGHDR, CDR2 SFDVKD. This CDR3 is 15 amino acids long. V was shortened by 4 bases and J by 2 bases, with 11 bases between the two germline ends. The CDR3 reads CATSDQKGGNQPQHF. Here the CDR3 DNA reads TGTGCCACCAGTGACCAGAAGGGGGGCAATCAGCCCCAGCATTTT.

The rearrangement uses TRBV27 and TRBJ1-6; D is undetermined. This CDR3 contains 13 residues. The V and J ends lost 5 bases and 7 bases respectively, with 9 bases between them. CDR1 MNHEY and CDR2 SMNVEV come from the germline V gene (reference sequence). This chain's CDR3 is CASSTPSNSPLHF. CDR3 nucleotides: TGTGCCAGCAGTACTCCGTCCAATTCACCCCTCCACTTT.

This rearrangement joins TRBV4-3 to TRBJ2-1, with a tentative D call TRBD2 (7 bases). Per germline, CDR1 LGHNA and CDR2 YSLEER. Trimming removed 0 bases from V and 0 bases from J, with 15 bases in between. This CDR3 has 18 amino acids. CDR3 in DNA: TGCGCCAGCAGCCAAGATTTGGGGGGGCTGAGCTCCTACAATGAGCAGTTCTTC. Protein sequence: CASSQDLGGLSSYNEQFF.

The CDR3 nucleotides are TGCAGCGGGACAGGGAATTGGAACACTGAAGCTTTCTTT. It encodes CSGTGNWNTEAFF. This chain links TRBV29-1 with TRBJ1-1, with 8 bases matching TRBD1. The junction had 5 bases not matched to a gene; V was cut back by 7 bases and J by 1 base. CDR1 SQVTM and CDR2 ANQGSEA come from the germline V gene. The CDR3 is 13 amino acids.

The chain links TRBV30 to TRBJ2-7; tentatively, D is TRBD1 (5 bases). With 5 bases removed from V and 4 bases from J, the gap between germline ends came to 24 bases. This CDR3 is 16 amino acids long. Germline CDR1 GTSNPN, CDR2 SVGIG (reference sequence). The CDR3 nucleotides are TGTGCCTGGGGGATAACCCGAACCAGGGCTCGATACGAGCAGTACGTC. This encodes CAWGITRTRARYEQYV.

V usage is TRBV4-2 and J usage is TRBJ2-5; 13 bases match TRBD2. J was trimmed by 3 bases and V by 0 bases; bases with no gene match: 13. This CDR3 contains 20 residues. From germline, CDR1 is LGHNA and CDR2 YNFKEQ. Here the CDR3 DNA reads TGTGCCAGCAGCCAAGATTCCGGGACTAGCGGGGTACCCCTTAAAGAGACCCAGTACTTC. Translated, it gives CASSQDSGTSGVPLKETQYF.

The J gene is TRBJ1-5, the V gene TRBV15; no reliable D call. CDR1 and CDR2 from the germline V gene are LNHNV and YYDKDF (reference sequence). V lost 0 bases to trimming and J lost 4 bases, with 7 bases between them. This CDR3 contains 14 residues. The CDR3 spells CATSRDRVNQPQHF. Written as DNA, the CDR3 is TGTGCCACCAGCAGAGATCGGGTTAATCAGCCCCAGCATTTT.

The CDR3 loop is CASSPPDSGRAYEQYF. The CDR3 DNA reads TGTGCCAGCAGTCCACCCGACAGCGGTCGAGCCTACGAGCAGTACTTC. V is TRBV28 and J is TRBJ2-7, with D perhaps assigned TRBD1 or TRBD2 (5 bases each). The germline V gene encodes CDR1 MDHEN and CDR2 SYDVKM. V was pared by 5 bases and J by 2 bases, with 19 bases between. This CDR3 is built from 16 residues.

The rearrangement uses TRBV6-1 and TRBJ1-2, with D hard to call. The CDR3 is 12 amino acids. V lost 2 bases, J lost 8 bases, and 9 bases lay in between. The germline V gene encodes CDR1 MNHNS and CDR2 SASEGT. The CDR3 loop reads CASSESGYGYTF. The CDR3 coding sequence is TGTGCCAGCAGTGAATCAGGTTACGGCTACACCTTC.

The chain carries TRBV5-6 and TRBJ2-5, with 8 bases that match TRBD1. CDR1 and CDR2 from the germline V gene are SGHDT and YYEEEE. The CDR3 sequence is 17 residues long. Trimming at V came to 4 bases and at J to 0 bases, leaving 11 bases not matched to a gene. CDR3 in amino acids: CASSGTGGNHYQETQYF. The CDR3 DNA reads as TGTGCCAGCAGCGGGACAGGAGGAAATCATTACCAAGAGACCCAGTACTTC.

The V call is TRBV29-1, the J call TRBJ2-5; D remains ambiguous. Between the trimmed V and J ends, which lost 4 bases and 2 bases, there was a span of 8 bases. There are 12 residues in the CDR3. CDR1 is SQVTM and CDR2 is ANQGSEA in the germline V gene. DNA of the CDR3: TGCAGCGTTGGGGCAGGTCAAGAGACCCAGTACTTC. It codes for CSVGAGQETQYF.

This clone was found many times. CDR3 coding DNA: TGTGCCAGCAGTGTTTGGTTTAGCGAGCAGTACGTC. This encodes CASSVWFSEQYV. This sequence joins TRBV2 and TRBJ2-7, with D hard to call. The CDR3 length is 12 residues. Germline V lookup: CDR1 SNHLY, CDR2 FYNNEI. The ends were cut back, 4 bases at V and 6 bases at J, with 10 bases in the middle.

The sample holds a few counts of this clone. This chain links TRBV6-5 with TRBJ1-3; maybe TRBD1 (5 bases). The length of the CDR3 is 14 residues. The V end lost 6 bases, the J end lost 1 base, and 10 bases lay between the germline ends. Germline V gene data show CDR1 as MNHEY and CDR2 as SVGAGI. CDR3 nucleotide sequence: TGTGCCAGCAGATCGACAGAATCTGGAAACACCATATATTTT. This gives the protein CASRSTESGNTIYF.

This clone was found a few times. This chain joins TRBV5-1 and TRBJ2-3; D might be TRBD2 (6 bases). V was cut by 4 bases and J by 4 bases, with 19 bases left in between. Per the germline V gene, CDR1 is SGHRS and CDR2 is YFSETQ. CDR3 length equals 16 residues. The CDR3 spells CASSKLATLKADTQYF. CDR3 bases: TGCGCCAGCAGCAAACTAGCTACCCTTAAAGCAGATACGCAGTATTTT.

The chain is built from TRBV11-3 and TRBJ2-3; D remains unclear. The V gene's germline CDR1 is SGHNT and CDR2 YENEEA. The CDR3 is 12 amino acids. V lost 1 base and J lost 6, with 5 bases in between. CDR3 sequence: CASSLVGDTQYF. The CDR3 nucleotides are TGTGCCAGCAGCTTAGTTGGGGATACGCAGTATTTT.

This rearrangement joins TRBV6-1 to TRBJ2-7; maybe TRBD1 (6 bases). Germline V gene sequence: CDR1 MNHNS, CDR2 SASEGT. V was trimmed by 3 bases and J by 2 bases, leaving 11 bases between them. This CDR3 spans 14 amino acids. CDR3 sequence: CASSDGTFTYEQYV. The CDR3 DNA follows: TGTGCCAGCAGTGATGGGACATTTACCTACGAGCAGTACGTC.

This sequence joins TRBV20-1 and TRBJ1-5, with D possibly matching TRBD1 (6 bases). Germline CDR1 and CDR2: DFQATT and SNEGSKA (reference sequence). The CDR3 has 14 amino acids. Between the trimmed V and J ends, which lost 3 bases and 6 bases, there was a span of 15 bases. This CDR3 is CSASGGGLGQPQHF. In nucleotides, the CDR3 is TGCAGTGCTAGTGGGGGGGGGCTAGGTCAGCCCCAGCATTTT.

This clone was found a few times. The genes are TRBV9 and TRBJ1-2; 9 positions agree with TRBD1. In germline, CDR1 is SGDLS, CDR2 YYNGEE. The CDR3 covers 14 residues. The ends lost 3 bases at V and 4 bases at J; junction bases unmatched: 4. As DNA, the CDR3 is TGTGCCAGCAGCGGTGGACAGGGGCCCTATGGCTACACCTTC. Its translation: CASSGGQGPYGYTF.

There are a few counts of this clone. CDR3 loop: CASNPLSSNTGELFF. For the CDR3, the DNA is TGTGCCAGCAACCCCCTCAGCTCGAACACCGGGGAGCTGTTTTTT. This chain uses TRBV6-5 with TRBJ2-2, with unresolved D. Deletions cut 7 bases from V and 0 bases from J, with 12 bases between. The CDR3 contains 15 residues. The germline CDR1 and CDR2 sequences are MNHEY and SVGAGI.

The rearrangement uses TRBV7-2 and TRBJ1-5, with unresolved D. V lost 2 bases and J lost 1, with 6 bases in between. In germline, CDR1 is SGHTA, CDR2 FQGNSA. CDR3 length: 14 amino acids. The CDR3 sequence: CASSLLRSNQPQHF. The DNA of the CDR3 is TGTGCCAGCAGCTTATTGCGGAGCAATCAGCCCCAGCATTTT.

The chain carries TRBV5-1 and TRBJ2-1, with D hard to call. The germline gives CDR1 SGHRS, CDR2 YFSETQ. The germline V and J ends were trimmed by 0 bases and 6 bases, with 10 bases remaining between them. This CDR3 is built from 14 residues. In nucleotides, the CDR3 is TGCGCCAGCAGCTTGGCCACTCAGACCAATGAGCAGTTCTTC. Protein sequence: CASSLATQTNEQFF.

The chain uses TRBV7-3 and TRBJ2-3, with 11 nucleotides matching TRBD2. The CDR3 length is 19 residues. The ends lost 0 bases at V and 3 bases at J; junction bases unmatched: 11. Germline CDR1 SGHTA, CDR2 FQGTGA. CDR3 coding DNA: TGTGCCAGCAGCTTAACCCCCGGGATTAGCGGGGGGGCGACAGATACGCAGTATTTT. Amino acids: CASSLTPGISGGATDTQYF.

This clone has a single count. The chain combines TRBV5-1 with TRBJ2-3; 11 nucleotides align to TRBD2. Germline lookup yields CDR1 SGHRS and CDR2 YFSETQ. J gave up 3 bases and V 3 bases, and 6 bases lay outside the gene matches. This CDR3 is 16 amino acids long. CDR3 sequence (DNA): TGCGCCAGCAGCTCGATCAGGACTAGCGGGACAGATACGCAGTATTTT. Translating gives CASSSIRTSGTDTQYF.

The chain links TRBV4-3 to TRBJ2-3; 8 nucleotides agree with TRBD2. Trimming cost V 4 bases and J 4 bases; bases outside gene matches: 16. The CDR3 loop spans 18 amino acids. Germline CDR1 LGHNA, CDR2 YSLEER. The chain's CDR3 is CASSRSPLSGLVPDTQYF. In DNA, the CDR3 is TGCGCCAGCAGCCGTTCCCCCCTTTCGGGACTAGTCCCAGATACGCAGTATTTT.

The rearrangement joins TRBV4-3 to TRBJ2-3; 8 nucleotides match TRBD1. This CDR3 spans 14 amino acids. Trimming cost V 3 bases and J 6 bases; bases outside gene matches: 5. The germline CDR1 and CDR2 sequences are LGHNA and YSLEER. CDR3 coding DNA: TGCGCCAGCAGCCATGAGGACAGGGTCGATACGCAGTATTTT. The encoded protein is CASSHEDRVDTQYF.